Listed below are T cell receptor beta chains from one sample, sequenced in a study of shared clonotypes between healthy human individuals. Method: immunoSEQ multiplex PCR; TCRdb's copy keeps in-frame clones and lacks some. The sample shows about 2.3 million clones, about nine tenths of them seen only once. The sample was naive CD4+ T cells from PBMCs. Source of these receptors: a man aged 18 to 29 in good health. Some clones in this sample may be carry-over from other donors' samples. The CDR3 runs from the conserved cysteine through the conserved F or W. Each record gives: D gene, V gene, J gene, clone size, CDR3 protein, CDR3 DNA. The D gene is left open where the match is weak. Expanded clones get a size class; other rows say once, few or many, or leave the size out.

D gene: TRBD2; V gene: TRBV6-4; J gene: TRBJ2-3; clone size: once; CDR3 protein: CATKTSGSEADTQYF; CDR3 DNA: TGTGCCACCAAGACTAGCGGGAGTGAGGCAGATACGCAGTATTTT
D gene: -; V gene: TRBV11-1; J gene: TRBJ2-7; clone size: -; CDR3 protein: CASSSSGNGQYF; CDR3 DNA: TGTGCCAGCAGCTCATCGGGAAACGGGCAGTACTTC
D gene: -; V gene: TRBV5-4; J gene: TRBJ1-1; clone size: -; CDR3 protein: CASSNGGRTEAFF; CDR3 DNA: TGTGCCAGCAGTAACGGGGGGCGGACTGAAGCTTTCTTT
D gene: TRBD1; V gene: TRBV18; J gene: TRBJ1-4; clone size: -; CDR3 protein: CASSPPTGQGEKLFF; CDR3 DNA: TGTGCCAGCTCACCACCCACGGGACAGGGGGAAAAACTGTTTTTT
D gene: -; V gene: TRBV7-9; J gene: TRBJ1-1; clone size: -; CDR3 protein: CASSSDRLNTEAFF; CDR3 DNA: TGTGCCAGCAGCTCTGACAGGTTGAACACTGAAGCTTTCTTT
D gene: TRBD1; V gene: TRBV27; J gene: TRBJ2-7; clone size: -; CDR3 protein: CASSLLETGRYEQYF; CDR3 DNA: TGTGCCAGCAGTTTATTGGAGACAGGGCGTTACGAGCAGTACTTC
D gene: -; V gene: TRBV5-1; J gene: TRBJ2-1; clone size: -; CDR3 protein: CASRPVNEDNEQFF; CDR3 DNA: TGCGCCAGCAGACCCGTCAACGAGGACAATGAGCAGTTCTTC
D gene: -; V gene: TRBV4-1; J gene: TRBJ2-4; clone size: -; CDR3 protein: CASSQVGVAKNIQYF; CDR3 DNA: TGCGCCAGCAGCCAAGTGGGCGTAGCCAAAAACATTCAGTACTTC
D gene: -; V gene: TRBV2; J gene: TRBJ2-1; clone size: -; CDR3 protein: CASSGPGYNEQFF; CDR3 DNA: TGTGCCAGCAGCGGCCCCGGGTACAATGAGCAGTTCTTC
D gene: -; V gene: TRBV2; J gene: TRBJ2-1; clone size: -; CDR3 protein: CASTFDNEQFF; CDR3 DNA: TGTGCCAGCACCTTCGACAATGAGCAGTTCTTC
D gene: -; V gene: TRBV28; J gene: TRBJ2-3; clone size: -; CDR3 protein: CASSPRGYVPTRREYF; CDR3 DNA: TGTGCCAGCAGTCCTAGGGGCTATGTCCCAACTCGTAGAGAGTATTTT
D gene: TRBD2; V gene: TRBV7-2; J gene: TRBJ2-3; clone size: -; CDR3 protein: CASSLMGLAGSDTDTQYF; CDR3 DNA: TGTGCCAGCAGCTTAATGGGACTAGCGGGGTCTGATACAGATACGCAGTATTTT
D gene: TRBD2; V gene: TRBV5-1; J gene: TRBJ2-5; clone size: once; CDR3 protein: CASSREGVAGEETQYF; CDR3 DNA: TGCGCCAGCAGCCGGGAGGGGGTAGCGGGAGAGGAGACCCAGTACTTC
D gene: -; V gene: TRBV5-1; J gene: TRBJ2-1; clone size: -; CDR3 protein: CASSLDGGPQFF; CDR3 DNA: TGCGCCAGCAGCTTGGATGGCGGCCCTCAGTTCTTC
D gene: -; V gene: TRBV5-1; J gene: TRBJ1-3; clone size: -; CDR3 protein: CASSLQTAFSGNTIYF; CDR3 DNA: TGCGCCAGCAGCTTACAGACAGCCTTCTCTGGAAACACCATATATTTT
D gene: -; V gene: TRBV7-9; J gene: TRBJ1-2; clone size: -; CDR3 protein: CASSLVQGVGYTF; CDR3 DNA: TGTGCCAGCAGCTTAGTTCAGGGAGTTGGCTACACCTTC
D gene: -; V gene: TRBV28; J gene: TRBJ1-5; clone size: -; CDR3 protein: CASSLGGGGQPQHF; CDR3 DNA: TGTGCCAGCAGTTTGGGGGGGGGAGGTCAGCCCCAGCATTTT
D gene: TRBD1; V gene: TRBV28; J gene: TRBJ1-5; clone size: -; CDR3 protein: CASSPRTGGNNQPQHF; CDR3 DNA: TGTGCCAGCAGCCCTCGGACAGGGGGAAACAATCAGCCCCAGCATTTT
D gene: -; V gene: TRBV6-5; J gene: TRBJ1-5; clone size: -; CDR3 protein: CASSYSRGDQPQHF; CDR3 DNA: TGTGCCAGCAGTTACTCGAGGGGGGATCAGCCCCAGCATTTT
D gene: -; V gene: TRBV28; J gene: TRBJ1-4; clone size: -; CDR3 protein: CATLDVTNEKLFF; CDR3 DNA: TGTGCCACCTTGGATGTAACTAATGAAAAACTGTTTTTT
D gene: -; V gene: TRBV6-1; J gene: TRBJ1-5; clone size: -; CDR3 protein: CASSDRGRGGNQPQHF; CDR3 DNA: TGTGCCAGCAGTGATCGCGGTCGAGGGGGCAATCAGCCCCAGCATTTT
D gene: -; V gene: TRBV9; J gene: TRBJ2-5; clone size: -; CDR3 protein: CASSVSAQETQYF; CDR3 DNA: TGTGCCAGCAGCGTTAGCGCGCAAGAGACCCAGTACTTC
D gene: TRBD1; V gene: TRBV5-4; J gene: TRBJ2-3; clone size: -; CDR3 protein: CASSTPGQRTDTQYF; CDR3 DNA: TGTGCCAGCAGCACACCGGGACAGAGGACAGATACGCAGTATTTT
D gene: TRBD1; V gene: TRBV29-1; J gene: TRBJ2-7; clone size: -; CDR3 protein: CSVGGQRWDEQYF; CDR3 DNA: TGCAGCGTTGGGGGACAGAGATGGGACGAGCAGTACTTC